The 18 T cell receptor beta chains below all came from one sample that was sequenced in a study of T cell responses to AZD1222 COVID-19 vaccine. This table comes from immunoSEQ multiplex PCR, and its TCRdb copy is limited to in-frame clones, with some not included. The sample lists over 45,000 clones, 89% seen once, with about 5.4% in the top ten. Material: peripheral blood, obtained 28 days after the second AZD1222 dose. These receptors were taken from an adult who received the AZD1222 COVID-19 vaccine.

The rearrangement uses TRBV28 and TRBJ2-7; 8 positions match TRBD2. This CDR3 has 16 amino acids. V lost 5 bases to trimming and J lost 4 bases; unmatched junction nucleotides: 13. Germline V gene sequence: CDR1 MDHEN, CDR2 SYDVKM. The CDR3 sequence: CASSSYDGRALYEQYF. For the CDR3, the DNA is TGTGCCAGCAGTAGTTATGACGGGAGGGCCTTGTACGAGCAGTACTTC.

This clone was seen a few times. The gene calls are TRBV27 and TRBJ2-7; possibly TRBD1 or TRBD2 for D (5 bases each). V was clipped by 5 bases and J by 3 bases, with 8 bases between them. The CDR3 runs 12 residues. CDR1 is MNHEY, CDR2 SMNVEV, per germline (reference sequence). CDR3 loop: CASSRDGYEQYF. The CDR3 DNA reads as TGTGCCAGCAGTCGGGACGGCTACGAGCAGTACTTC.

This chain connects TRBV7-8 to TRBJ2-3; no firm D call. Between the trimmed V and J ends, which lost 5 bases and 0 bases, there was a span of 15 bases. The CDR3 spans 16 residues. Looked up from germline, CDR1 is SGHVS and CDR2 is FQNEAQ. CDR3 in amino acids: CASSPSLETSTDTQYF. The CDR3 region has the DNA TGTGCCAGCAGCCCATCACTGGAAACTAGCACAGATACGCAGTATTTT.

The chain joins TRBV29-1 to TRBJ1-2; D is ambiguous. CDR3 length: 11 amino acids. V was trimmed by 5 bases and J by 4 bases, leaving 8 bases between them. Germline values: CDR1 SQVTM, CDR2 ANQGSEA. The CDR3 DNA reads TGCAGCGTTAGTCTAGGCTATGGCTACACCTTC. It specifies CSVSLGYGYTF.

The chain is built from TRBV3-1 (or the pseudogene TRBV3-2) and TRBJ2-1, with D possibly TRBD1 on 6 matching bases. V shed 2 bases and J shed 8 bases, with 16 bases lying between them. This CDR3 spans 15 amino acids. From germline, CDR1 is LGHDT and CDR2 YNNKEL (reference sequence). The CDR3: CASSQPRQGRHEQFF. For the CDR3, the DNA is TGTGCCAGCAGCCAACCGAGGCAGGGGAGACATGAGCAGTTCTTC.

The chain couples TRBV5-4 to TRBJ1-1; TRBD1 matches at 10 bases. This CDR3 is 17 amino acids long. V was clipped by 0 bases and J by 0 bases; unmatched bases: 5. CDR1 and CDR2 (germline): SGHNT, YYREEE (reference sequence). The CDR3 coding sequence is TGTGCCAGCAGCTTGGCACGGACAGGGGGTCTGAACACTGAAGCTTTCTTT. The encoded protein is CASSLARTGGLNTEAFF.

The chain links TRBV5-1 to TRBJ1-1; 7 bases agree with TRBD1. CDR3 length equals 14 residues. After removal of 4 bases from V and 0 bases from J, the junction contained 3 bases not matched to a gene. From germline, CDR1 is SGHRS and CDR2 YFSETQ. The CDR3 nucleotides read TGCGCCAGCAGCCACGGGACAGTGAACACTGAAGCTTTCTTT. It encodes CASSHGTVNTEAFF.

V is TRBV4-2 and J is TRBJ2-7, with 8 positions matching TRBD1. Germline CDR1 reads LGHNA; CDR2 reads YNFKEQ. The J segment lost 5 bases and the V segment lost 0 bases, leaving 6 bases of the junction unmatched. This CDR3 contains 15 residues. The CDR3 bases are TGTGCCAGCAGCCAAGACCGACAGGGGACCAACGAGCAGTACTTC. This translates into CASSQDRQGTNEQYF.

This sequence joins TRBV6-5 and TRBJ2-2, with D tentatively TRBD2 (7 bases). Germline V gene data show CDR1 as MNHEY and CDR2 as SVGAGI. CDR3 size: 16 residues. V was shortened by 4 bases and J by 3 bases, with 15 bases between the two germline ends. CDR3 sequence: CASSSEGGAHTGELFF. The DNA for the CDR3 is TGTGCCAGCAGTTCCGAGGGGGGGGCCCACACCGGGGAGCTGTTTTTT.

The DNA of the CDR3 is TGTGCCAGCAGTCCACCCCCAGGGCGGGGGAACTCCTACGAGCAGTACTTC. It is translated as CASSPPPGRGNSYEQYF. The chain combines TRBV28 with TRBJ2-7; 7 nucleotides align to TRBD2. The V gene end was trimmed by 5 bases and the J gene end by 0 bases; junction bases not matched to a gene: 13. The germline V gene has CDR1 MDHEN and CDR2 SYDVKM. The CDR3 length is 17 residues.

This clone was seen only once. This sequence joins TRBV6-6 and TRBJ2-7; D is undetermined. The CDR3 has 14 amino acids. Per the germline V gene, CDR1 is MNHNY and CDR2 is SVGAGI (reference sequence). The germline V and J ends were trimmed by 6 bases and 0 bases, with 12 bases remaining between them. The CDR3 nucleotides are TGTGCCAGCAGACGAGTCCCGAACTCCTACGAGCAGTACTTC. Protein sequence: CASRRVPNSYEQYF.

The chain joins TRBV28 to TRBJ2-7; D might be TRBD1 (6 bases). Germline CDR1 is MDHEN and CDR2 is SYDVKM. The CDR3 extends over 12 amino acids. V dropped 6 bases and J dropped 4 bases, with 10 bases sitting between them. Here the CDR3 reads CASSRTDYEQYF. CDR3 coding DNA: TGTGCCAGCAGCAGGACAGATTACGAGCAGTACTTC.

The chain employs TRBV5-4 and TRBJ1-1; weak D call: TRBD1 (5 bases). V was shortened by 7 bases and J by 4 bases, with 14 bases between the two germline ends. CDR1 SGHNT and CDR2 YYREEE come from the germline V gene (reference sequence). The CDR3 runs 13 residues. The CDR3 sequence: CASGGGGRTEAFF. The CDR3 region has the DNA TGTGCCAGCGGCGGGGGAGGACGCACTGAAGCTTTCTTT.

This sequence joins TRBV29-1 and TRBJ1-1; D unclear. The CDR3 extends over 12 amino acids. In germline, CDR1 is SQVTM, CDR2 ANQGSEA. Trimming shortened V by 5 bases and J by 3 bases, and 10 bases separated the two germline ends. Here the CDR3 DNA reads TGCAGCGTTCGTCGTGCCGACACTGAAGCTTTCTTT. Protein: CSVRRADTEAFF.

The V gene is TRBV5-4, the J gene TRBJ2-4; the match to TRBD1 covers 8 bases. The V and J ends lost 4 bases and 8 bases, in that order; junction bases with no gene match: 11. The CDR3 loop spans 15 amino acids. Germline V lookup: CDR1 SGHNT, CDR2 YYREEE (reference sequence). The CDR3 sequence is CASSNSKTGADIQYF. The CDR3 bases are TGTGCCAGCAGCAACTCAAAGACAGGGGCGGACATTCAGTACTTC.

The V and J genes are TRBV6-4 and TRBJ2-3; D gene uncertain. Trimming stripped 4 bases from V and 3 bases from J, with 14 bases between. CDR3 length: 15 amino acids. The V gene's germline CDR1 is MRHNA and CDR2 SNTAGT. CDR3 sequence reads: CASSAGQPPTDTQYF. The DNA for the CDR3 is TGTGCCAGCAGTGCCGGCCAACCGCCTACAGATACGCAGTATTTT.

This chain joins TRBV11-2 and TRBJ2-6; possible D gene TRBD1, 6 bases. The germline V gene has CDR1 SGHAT and CDR2 FQNNGV. V lost 5 bases to trimming and J lost 4 bases, with 15 bases between them. This CDR3 is built from 16 residues. As DNA, the CDR3 is TGTGCCAGCAGCACCTACACAGGGTCCGGGGCCAACGTCCTGACTTTC. This sequence encodes CASSTYTGSGANVLTF.

The V gene is TRBV6-5, the J gene TRBJ1-2; D remains unclear. The germline V and J ends were trimmed by 3 bases and 5 bases, with 13 bases remaining between them. The length of the CDR3 is 14 residues. Germline CDR1 is MNHEY and CDR2 is SVGAGI. Written as DNA, the CDR3 is TGTGCCAGCAGTTATAGGCAGAGACTATATGGCTACACCTTC. Protein: CASSYRQRLYGYTF.